This entry describes one T cell receptor beta chain. This sample was included in a study of blood T cell repertoires in COVID-19. Looking at the study overall: Both acute and convalescent COVID-19 samples were obtained from the United States, Italy and Spain. PBMCs, B-cell-depleted T cells, or T cells were the source of the cDNA or gDNA that made up the material.

V gave up 4 bases and J gave up 0 bases; unmatched junction bases: 8. CDR3 length: 16 residues. Germline V gene sequence: CDR1 SGDLS, CDR2 YYNGEE. Source study methods: Amplifying reference gene primers gave estimates of nucleated cell counts. Measured with immunoSEQ multiplex PCR; TCRdb has only the in-frame clones, and not every one. The DNA was the basis for D and trimming; V, J and clone size are from that table. Of around 100,000 clones listed, 70% to 90% are singletons. The sequenced sample was peripheral blood. This receptor was taken from a human donor in a cohort sampled during active COVID-19. The chain recombines TRBV9 with TRBJ2-3; TRBD2 agrees at 7 bases. CDR3 sequence (DNA): TGTGCCAGCAGCCCCTACCCGCGGGAGAGCACAGATACGCAGTATTTT. Its protein is CASSPYPRESTDTQYF. The complete variable domain, with remaining parts taken from reference TRBV9 and TRBJ2-3, reads DSGVTQTPKHLITATGQRVTLRCSPRSGDLSVYWYQQSLDQGLQFLIQYYNGEERAKGNILERFSAQQFPDLHSELNLSSLELGDSALYFCASSPYPRESTDTQYFGPGTRLTVL.